This T cell receptor beta chain derives from a study of lymphopenia after photon versus proton radiotherapy. Overall study results and limits: Under photons, naive T cells and diversity fell while effector/memory populations rose. After the lymphocyte nadir, photon-treated repertoires showed oligoclonal expansion, especially of CD8+ Temra cells. A bigger post-nadir fall in TCR diversity correlated inversely with survival time in deceased patients.

Comment on this clone: Antigen: not known.

Assay used: immunoSEQ multiplex PCR; TCRdb lists only in-frame clones, some missing. In the table there are 50,000 or so clones, 92% of which are singletons. This CDR3 has 13 residues. CDR1 and CDR2 (germline): GTSNPN, SVGIG (reference sequence). Sequencing used peripheral blood, obtained from a patient treated with photon-based radiotherapy. V usage is TRBV30 and J usage is TRBJ2-5, with 7 nucleotides matching TRBD1. Judging by the DNA end, TRBJ2-7 fits better; the J call may be wrong. The origin of this receptor is a woman in her forties with cholangiocarcinoma. CDR3 in DNA: TGTGCCTGGAGTATAGGGACAGCCGGCGAGCAGTACTTC. Protein product: CAWSIGTAGEQYF.